In this sample, the clone carrying this TCR beta chain turned up a few times. This sample stems from a study of OX40 agonist ivuxolimab in advanced cancers. The overall study: Melanoma, hepatocellular carcinoma, head and neck or renal cell cancer occurred in dose-escalation patients.

Sequencing was performed with immunoSEQ multiplex PCR; in TCRdb, only in-frame clones are kept and a portion is missing. The table includes about 83,000 clones, 88% detected once. The sequencing here drew on CD4+ or CD8+ T cells sorted from blood, taken in a trial of the OX40 agonist ivuxolimab. This receptor was obtained from an adult with an advanced solid tumor such as melanoma, head and neck, liver or kidney cancer.

CDR3 amino acids: CAISASTNEKLFF. CDR3 nucleotides: TGTGCCATAAGCGCGTCGACTAATGAAAAACTGTTTTTT. This chain connects TRBV30 to TRBJ1-4; D unresolved. Germline V gene data show CDR1 as GTSNPN and CDR2 as SVGIG (reference sequence). The CDR3 loop spans 13 amino acids. V lost 8 bases and J lost 2, with 12 bases in between.